This T cell receptor beta chain was found in a study of T cell repertoires in cytomegalovirus infection. Study-level information: Both CMV infection and a matching HLA type were indicated by public TCR beta signatures.

One entry per CDR3 protein, called by TCRdb with MiXCR from the reads. Of 150,000 to 200,000 distinct CDR3 sequences listed, 28% are singletons. V lost 3 bases and J lost 4; bases outside the gene matches: 8. This CDR3 region has 15 residues. Germline CDR1 SGHDT, CDR2 YYEEEE. This clonotype was detected only a few times. The source material was PBMCs. This clonotype was obtained from a human donor in good health (CMV status not recorded). Some clones in this sample may be carry-over from other donors' samples. The chain employs TRBV5-6 and TRBJ2-7, with 9 bases identical to TRBD1. As DNA, the CDR3 is TGTGCCAGCAGCTCCGGGACAGGGCAAAGTTACGAGCAGTACTTC. It yields the protein CASSSGTGQSYEQYF.